The rows below give T cell receptor beta chains drawn from one sample of a study of blood T cell repertoires in COVID-19. Libraries were prepared by immunoSEQ multiplex PCR; TCRdb keeps only in-frame clonotypes and omits some of them. Counted here are 1,500 to 2,000 clones, 55% to 70% occurring once; the ten biggest clones make up approximately 27%. Sequencing was performed on peripheral blood. The receptors here all came from a man between 65 and 79 years old with active COVID-19. CDR3s include the opening cysteine and the closing phenylalanine or tryptophan. D genes are given only for firm matches. A row's size may be missing; if present it is once, few, many or a size class.

TRBJ1-4,TRBD1,TRBV27,large,TGTGCCAGCAGTATGGGACAGGCGGGTGAAAAACTGTTTTTT,CASSMGQAGEKLFF
TRBJ2-2,NA,TRBV19,once,TGTGCCAGTGGGTACAGTTCCGGCGGGGAGCTGTTTTTT,CASGYSSGGELFF
TRBJ2-7,NA,TRBV20-1,NA,TGCAGTGCTAGTTCGGGGGGCGTCTACGAGCAGTACTTC,CSASSGGVYEQYF
TRBJ2-5,NA,TRBV19,once,TGTGCCAGTAGTACCTCTGAGACCCAGTACTTC,CASSTSETQYF
TRBJ1-2,TRBD1,TRBV19,NA,TGTGCCAGTAGTCCACAGACAGGGGGCTACTATGGCTACACCTTC,CASSPQTGGYYGYTF
TRBJ2-2,TRBD2,TRBV7-6,NA,TGTGCCAGCCTCGGACTAGCGGGAAGGAACACCGGGGAGCTGTTTTTT,CASLGLAGRNTGELFF
TRBJ1-2,TRBD1,TRBV5-4,once,TGTGCCAGCAGCGAGGGGGCTGGCGGCTACACCTTC,CASSEGAGGYTF
TRBJ2-3,TRBD2,TRBV5-1,NA,TGCGCCAGCAGCTTGGGACTAGCCAGCACAGATACGCAGTATTTT,CASSLGLASTDTQYF
TRBJ2-7,NA,TRBV29-1,NA,TGCAGCGTTGTTTACGGGGACTACGAGCAGTACTTC,CSVVYGDYEQYF
TRBJ2-7,TRBD1,TRBV5-8,few,TGTGCCAGCAGCGGTGGGGGGACAGGGCCCTACGAGCAGTACTTC,CASSGGGTGPYEQYF
TRBJ2-7,NA,TRBV24-1,NA,TGTGCCACCAGTGATTTGTTCGGAGGGCAATCCCTTTCGTACGAGCAGTACTTC,CATSDLFGGQSLSYEQYF
TRBJ2-1,NA,TRBV6-5,medium-sized,TGTGCCAGCAGCCCAGGACTCAACAATGAGCAGTTCTTC,CASSPGLNNEQFF
TRBJ1-4,NA,TRBV5-4,few,TGTGCCAGCAGCACTAACAGGGCCGTAAATGAAAAACTGTTTTTT,CASSTNRAVNEKLFF
TRBJ2-5,TRBD2,TRBV30,NA,TGTGCCTGGAGTTTCGGCGGGAGACTTCGCGAGACCCAGTACTTC,CAWSFGGRLRETQYF
TRBJ2-7,TRBD1,TRBV7-9,once,TGTGCCAGCAGAGGACCGGGACAGGGCTACGAGCAGTACTTC,CASRGPGQGYEQYF
TRBJ1-1,TRBD1,TRBV18,once,TGTGCCAGCTCACCAAAGCAGGGACAGGGGGCAAGATCCACTGAAGCTTTCTTT,CASSPKQGQGARSTEAFF
TRBJ2-7,TRBD2,TRBV10-2,NA,TGCGCCAGCAGCACTCCTCTAGCGGGGCTAACCTACGAGCAGTACTTC,CASSTPLAGLTYEQYF
TRBJ1-1,NA,TRBV14,large,TGTGCCAGCAGCCCCAGGTGGTCACTCGTGGACACTGAAGCTTTCTTT,CASSPRWSLVDTEAFF
TRBJ1-1,TRBD1,TRBV5-1,NA,TGCGCCAGCAGGACAGGGGACGGCACTGAAGCTTTCTTT,CASRTGDGTEAFF
TRBJ2-7,NA,TRBV3-1/TRBV3-2,NA,TGTGCCAGCAGCCAAAATGGACAGAATTACGAGCAGTACTTC,CASSQNGQNYEQYF
TRBJ2-6,TRBD1,TRBV18,NA,TGTGCCAGCTCTCCAGTTGGGACAGGGCTTTCTGGGGCCAACGTCCTGACTTTC,CASSPVGTGLSGANVLTF
TRBJ2-1,NA,TRBV27,NA,TGTGCCAGCAGTTTCGGACCACTGGAGGGTGAGCAGTTCTTC,CASSFGPLEGEQFF
TRBJ2-2,TRBD1,TRBV5-6,NA,TGTGCCAGCAGCCCTGGACAGGGATACACCGGGGAGCTGTTTTTT,CASSPGQGYTGELFF
TRBJ2-1,NA,TRBV5-4,NA,TGTGCCAGCAGCTTTCTTACAGGTGAGAATGAGCAGTTCTTC,CASSFLTGENEQFF
TRBJ2-7,TRBD2,TRBV6-5,NA,TGTGCCAGCAACACCCCCGGGGGGGCTGGCGAGCAGTACTTC,CASNTPGGAGEQYF
TRBJ1-6,TRBD1,TRBV5-1,once,TGCGCCAGCAGCGTAGCGGGACAGGGCAACAATTCACCCCTCCACTTT,CASSVAGQGNNSPLHF
TRBJ2-2,NA,TRBV9,NA,TGTGCCAGCAGCTACGAAGGACTCGCGAACACCGGGGAGCTGTTTTTT,CASSYEGLANTGELFF
TRBJ1-2,TRBD1,TRBV6-2/TRBV6-3,NA,TGTGCCAGCAGTTCCAGGACAGGGCCCTATGGCTACACCTTC,CASSSRTGPYGYTF
TRBJ2-1,TRBD2,TRBV19,NA,TGTGCCAGTAGTAGGTCTAGGACTAGTTTAGGGTTGGGGATTGCTGAGCAGTTCTTC,CASSRSRTSLGLGIAEQFF
TRBJ2-2,NA,TRBV13,NA,TGTGCCAGCAGCTCCCTCAGAGGGTTGTCGTCCGGGGAGCTGTTTTTT,CASSSLRGLSSGELFF
TRBJ2-5,NA,TRBV3-1/TRBV3-2,NA,TGTGCCAGCAGCCCAACGGAACCGGGGCCCGCGGGGGAGACCCAGTACTTC,CASSPTEPGPAGETQYF
TRBJ2-1,TRBD1,TRBV30,NA,TGTGCCTGGAGCAAGGACAGGGCTAGGAATGAGCAGTTCTTC,CAWSKDRARNEQFF
TRBJ1-6,NA,TRBV12-3/TRBV12-4,few,TGTGCCAGCAGTTCCCTTGGAGATTCACCCCTCCACTTT,CASSSLGDSPLHF
TRBJ2-6,NA,TRBV9,few,TGTGCCAGCAGCTACGCGATTGAGATCAACTCTGGGGCCAACGTCCTGACTTTC,CASSYAIEINSGANVLTF
TRBJ2-4,NA,TRBV6-5,NA,TGTGCCAGCGGGCAGGGGACACAGTGGTACTTC,CASGQGTQWYF
TRBJ2-3,NA,TRBV10-3,NA,TGTGCCATTGGGGCCCGGGGGGATACGCAGTATTTT,CAIGARGDTQYF
TRBJ2-7,TRBD2,TRBV12-3/TRBV12-4,NA,TGTGCCAGCAGCTTCGGGGGGGAATACGAGCAGTACTTC,CASSFGGEYEQYF
TRBJ2-5,TRBD2,TRBV29-1,NA,TGCAGCGTTGGGGGCCTGTTCAGGGCGGGGGGGCTGGAGACCCAGTACTTC,CSVGGLFRAGGLETQYF
TRBJ2-5,TRBD1,TRBV5-4,NA,TGTGCCAGCAGCTTGGAGGGCAGGGGGTTGCTAATTGAGACCCAGTACTTC,CASSLEGRGLLIETQYF
TRBJ1-1,NA,TRBV3-1/TRBV3-2,NA,TGTGCCAGCAGCCAAGATCTAGGTAACACTGAAGCTTTCTTT,CASSQDLGNTEAFF
TRBJ2-2,NA,TRBV5-1,NA,TGCGCCAGCAGCTTGTACATGGGAGCTAGTTTCACCGGGGAGCTGTTTTTT,CASSLYMGASFTGELFF
TRBJ2-7,TRBD2,TRBV5-1,NA,TGCGCCAGCAGCTTGAGCGGGAGCTCAGCCGAGCAGTACTTC,CASSLSGSSAEQYF